These 5 T cell receptor beta chains came from one sample sequenced in a study of T-cell memory formation after mild COVID-19. A single record per CDR3 protein comes from TCRdb applying MiXCR to the 5' RACE reads. Of under 400,000 distinct CDR3 sequences in the sample, around 30% were seen once. The material sequenced was PBMCs or a T cell subset sorted from them (not recorded which). These receptors came from an adult woman who had mild COVID-19 (a few samples of this study predate the infection). Cell type and time point are not known.

This rearrangement joins TRBV9 to TRBJ1-2, with D maybe TRBD1 (5 bases). The V end was cut by 1 base, the J end by 3 bases, with 7 bases between. The germline V gene encodes CDR1 SGDLS and CDR2 YYNGEE. This CDR3 is 13 amino acids long. In DNA form, the CDR3 reads TGTGCCAGCAGCGTACAGGGAGACTATGGCTACACCTTC. Protein product: CASSVQGDYGYTF.

The CDR3 DNA sequence: TGTGCCTGGAGTGTACCCGGGATCAATTCACCCCTCCACTTT. Its protein is CAWSVPGINSPLHF. The chain couples TRBV30 to TRBJ1-6; D gene ambiguous. V shed 0 bases and J shed 7 bases, with 10 bases lying between them. The CDR3 consists of 14 residues. The germline V gene has CDR1 GTSNPN and CDR2 SVGIG (reference sequence).

The rearrangement joins TRBV11-1 to TRBJ1-1, with D uncertain. The germline V and J ends were trimmed by 3 bases and 1 base, with 9 bases remaining between them. The germline gives CDR1 SGHAT, CDR2 FQDESV (reference sequence). This CDR3 has 14 amino acids. The CDR3 sequence: CASSFVGKNTEAFF. The CDR3, as DNA: TGTGCCAGCAGCTTTGTGGGGAAGAACACTGAAGCTTTCTTT.

This rearrangement joins TRBV24-1 to TRBJ2-2; weak D call: TRBD1 (6 bases). Germline V gives CDR1 KGHDR, CDR2 SFDVKD. This CDR3 comprises 16 residues. V lost 4 bases and J 3 bases, leaving 14 bases between the germline ends. The CDR3 sequence: CATSDPTGSYTGELFF. CDR3 DNA sequence: TGTGCCACCAGTGACCCGACAGGCAGCTACACCGGGGAGCTGTTTTTT.

This clonotype was counted a few times. CDR3 nucleotides: TGTGCCACCAGCAAGGGGATTAATTCACCCCTCCACTTT. It is translated as CATSKGINSPLHF. The chain employs TRBV24-1 and TRBJ1-6; D perhaps matches TRBD1 (5 bases). The V gene lost 7 bases and the J gene lost 6 bases, with 9 bases spanning the gap. This CDR3 has 13 amino acids. Germline CDR1 is KGHDR and CDR2 is SFDVKD.